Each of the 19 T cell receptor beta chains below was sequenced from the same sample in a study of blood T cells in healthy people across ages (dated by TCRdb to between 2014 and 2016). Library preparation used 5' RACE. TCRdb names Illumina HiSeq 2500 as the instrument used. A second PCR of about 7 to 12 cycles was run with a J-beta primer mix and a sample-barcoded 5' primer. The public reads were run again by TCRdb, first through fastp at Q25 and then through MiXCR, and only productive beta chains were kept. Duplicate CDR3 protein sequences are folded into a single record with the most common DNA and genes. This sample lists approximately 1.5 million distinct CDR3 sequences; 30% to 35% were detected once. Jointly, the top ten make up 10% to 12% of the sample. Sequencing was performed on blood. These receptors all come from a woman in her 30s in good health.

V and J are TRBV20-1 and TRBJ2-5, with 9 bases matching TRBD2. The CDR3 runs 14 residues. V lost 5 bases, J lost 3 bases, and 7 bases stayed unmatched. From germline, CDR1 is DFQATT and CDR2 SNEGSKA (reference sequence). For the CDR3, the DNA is TGCAGTGCTCCCCGCCGACTAGCGGAAGAGACCCAGTACTTC. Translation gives CSAPRRLAEETQYF.

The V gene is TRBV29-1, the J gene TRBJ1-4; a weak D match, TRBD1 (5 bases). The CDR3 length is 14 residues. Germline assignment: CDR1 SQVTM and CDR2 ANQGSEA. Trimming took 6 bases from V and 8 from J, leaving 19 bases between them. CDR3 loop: CSVAGSDKGEKLFF. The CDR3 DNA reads TGCAGCGTAGCAGGGTCAGACAAAGGGGAAAAACTGTTTTTT.

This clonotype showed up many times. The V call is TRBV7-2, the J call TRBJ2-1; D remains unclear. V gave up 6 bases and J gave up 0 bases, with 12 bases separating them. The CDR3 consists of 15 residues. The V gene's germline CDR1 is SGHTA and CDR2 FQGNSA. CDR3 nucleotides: TGTGCCAGCAGTCCCGCCGCGAGCTCCTACAATGAGCAGTTCTTC. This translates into CASSPAASSYNEQFF.

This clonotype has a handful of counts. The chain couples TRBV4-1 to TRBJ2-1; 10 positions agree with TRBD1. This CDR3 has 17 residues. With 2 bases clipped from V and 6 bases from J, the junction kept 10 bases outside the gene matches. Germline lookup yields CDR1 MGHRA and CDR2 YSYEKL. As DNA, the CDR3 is TGCGCCAGCAGCCAAACGGGAGACAGGGGGCTTGTCAATGAGCAGTTCTTC. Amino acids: CASSQTGDRGLVNEQFF.

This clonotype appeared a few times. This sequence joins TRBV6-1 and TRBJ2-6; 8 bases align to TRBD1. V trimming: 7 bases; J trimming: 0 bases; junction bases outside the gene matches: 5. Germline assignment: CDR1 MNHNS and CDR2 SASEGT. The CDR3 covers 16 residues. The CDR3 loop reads CASKRQGTSGANVLTF. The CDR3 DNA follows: TGTGCCAGCAAGAGACAGGGGACCTCTGGGGCCAACGTCCTGACTTTC.

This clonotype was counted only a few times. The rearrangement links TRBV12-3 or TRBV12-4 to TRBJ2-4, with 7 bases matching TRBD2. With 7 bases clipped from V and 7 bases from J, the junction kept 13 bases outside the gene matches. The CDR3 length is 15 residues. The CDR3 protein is CASTSLGAGANIQYF. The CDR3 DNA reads TGTGCCAGCACCTCGCTCGGGGCGGGAGCGAACATTCAGTACTTC.

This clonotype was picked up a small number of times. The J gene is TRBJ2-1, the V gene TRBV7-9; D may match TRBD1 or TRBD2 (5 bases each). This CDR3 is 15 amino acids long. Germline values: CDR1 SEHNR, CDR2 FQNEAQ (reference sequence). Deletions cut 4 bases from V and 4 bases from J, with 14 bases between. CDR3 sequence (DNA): TGTGCCAGCAGCTCCATCCGGGACCTGTACAATGAGCAGTTCTTC. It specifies CASSSIRDLYNEQFF.

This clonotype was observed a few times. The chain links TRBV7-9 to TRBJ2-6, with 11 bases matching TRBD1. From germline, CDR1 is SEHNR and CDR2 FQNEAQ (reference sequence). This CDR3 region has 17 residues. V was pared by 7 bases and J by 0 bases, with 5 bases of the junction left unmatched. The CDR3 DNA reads TGTGCCAGCACCAGGACAGGGGGCCCCTCTGGGGCCAACGTCCTGACTTTC. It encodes CASTRTGGPSGANVLTF.

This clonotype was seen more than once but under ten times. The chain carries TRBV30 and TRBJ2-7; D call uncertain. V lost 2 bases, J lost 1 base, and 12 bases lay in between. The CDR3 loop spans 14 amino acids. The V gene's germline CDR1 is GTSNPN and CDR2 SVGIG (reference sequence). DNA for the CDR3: TGTGCCTGGAGTCCAGTGGCGGTTTCCTACGAGCAGTACTTC. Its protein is CAWSPVAVSYEQYF.

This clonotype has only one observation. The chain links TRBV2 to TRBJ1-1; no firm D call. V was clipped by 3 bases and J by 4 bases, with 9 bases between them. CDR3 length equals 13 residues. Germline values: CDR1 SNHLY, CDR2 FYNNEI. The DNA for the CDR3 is TGTGCCAGCAGTGAGGGAGCTATCACTGAAGCTTTCTTT. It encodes CASSEGAITEAFF.

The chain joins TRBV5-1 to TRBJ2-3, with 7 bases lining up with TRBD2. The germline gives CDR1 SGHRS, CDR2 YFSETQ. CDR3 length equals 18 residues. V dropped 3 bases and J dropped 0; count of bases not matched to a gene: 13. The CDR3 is CASSSASAGVPSTDTQYF. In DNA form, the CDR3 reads TGCGCCAGCAGCTCGGCGTCCGCGGGAGTACCGAGCACAGATACGCAGTATTTT.

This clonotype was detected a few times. For the CDR3, the DNA is TGTGCCAGCAGCGGTGGGCACTCTGGGGCCAACGTCCTGACTTTC. This gives the protein CASSGGHSGANVLTF. This chain uses TRBV7-8 with TRBJ2-6; D ambiguous. The CDR3 contains 15 residues. Trimming pared 5 bases from V and 0 bases from J, leaving 8 bases between. Germline V gene lookup returns CDR1 SGHVS and CDR2 FQNEAQ.

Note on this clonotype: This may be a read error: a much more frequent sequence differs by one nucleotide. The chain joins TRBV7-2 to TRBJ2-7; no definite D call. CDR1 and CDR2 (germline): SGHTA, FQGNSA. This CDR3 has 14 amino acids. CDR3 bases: TGTGTCAGCAGCTCCGCGCCCTGGAACTACGAGCAGTACTTC. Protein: CVSSSAPWNYEQYF.

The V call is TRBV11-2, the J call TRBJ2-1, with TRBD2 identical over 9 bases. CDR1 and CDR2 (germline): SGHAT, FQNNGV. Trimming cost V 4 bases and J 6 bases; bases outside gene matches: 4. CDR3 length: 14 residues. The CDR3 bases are TGTGCCAGCAGCTGGTCACTAGCGGGCAATGAGCAGTTCTTC. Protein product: CASSWSLAGNEQFF.

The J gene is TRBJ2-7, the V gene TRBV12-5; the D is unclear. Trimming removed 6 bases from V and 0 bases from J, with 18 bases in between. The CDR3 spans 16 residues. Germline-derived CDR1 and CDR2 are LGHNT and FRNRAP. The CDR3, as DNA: TGTGCTAGTGGCCTAGAGTTGTTGGGCCGCTCCTACGAGCAGTACTTC. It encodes CASGLELLGRSYEQYF.

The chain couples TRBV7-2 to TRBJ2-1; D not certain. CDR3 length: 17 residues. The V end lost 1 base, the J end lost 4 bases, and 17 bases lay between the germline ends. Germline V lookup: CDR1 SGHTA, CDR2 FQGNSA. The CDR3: CASSLVAGTNYYNEQFF. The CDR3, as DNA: TGTGCCAGCAGCTTAGTGGCAGGAACCAACTATTACAATGAGCAGTTCTTC. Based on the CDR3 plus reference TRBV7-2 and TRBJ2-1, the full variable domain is GAGVSQSPSNKVTEKGKDVELRCDPISGHTALYWYRQSLGQGLEFLIYFQGNSAPDKSGLPSDRFSAERTGGSVSTLTIQRTQQEDSAVYLCASSLVAGTNYYNEQFFGPGTRLTVL.

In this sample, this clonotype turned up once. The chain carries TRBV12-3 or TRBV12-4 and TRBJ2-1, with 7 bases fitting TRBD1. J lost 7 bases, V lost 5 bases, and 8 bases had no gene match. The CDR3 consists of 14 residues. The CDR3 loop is CASSPGTVKNEQFF. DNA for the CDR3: TGTGCCAGCAGTCCCGGGACAGTTAAGAATGAGCAGTTCTTC.

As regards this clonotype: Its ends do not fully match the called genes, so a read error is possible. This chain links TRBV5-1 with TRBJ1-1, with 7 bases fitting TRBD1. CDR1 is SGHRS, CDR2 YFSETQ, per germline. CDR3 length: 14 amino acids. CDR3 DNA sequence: TGCGCCAGCAGCCTGGGACAGCTGAACACTGAAGTTTTCTTT. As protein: CASSLGQLNTEVFF.

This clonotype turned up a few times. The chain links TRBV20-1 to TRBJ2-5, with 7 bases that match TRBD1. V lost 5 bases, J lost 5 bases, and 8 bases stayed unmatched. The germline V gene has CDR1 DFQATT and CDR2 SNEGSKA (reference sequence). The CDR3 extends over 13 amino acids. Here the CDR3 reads CSAGGQDRETQYF. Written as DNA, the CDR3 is TGCAGTGCTGGAGGACAGGATCGGGAGACCCAGTACTTC.